Detailed here is one TCR beta chain. This clone's antigen is unknown. No per-base quality is available; no much larger clone lies one base away. The V end loses 0 bases and the J end loses 6 bases, and a stretch of 13 bases separates them. CDR3 length: 15 amino acids, cysteine to phenylalanine. Kept here is only the CDR3 DNA, which spans 45 bases and is read in frame from base 1. Via the germline V gene, CDR1 is SGHRS and CDR2 YFSETQ. Whole blood was collected in K2EDTA tubes by collaborating institutions according to the institutions' own protocols. Collaborator samples were shipped for TCRbeta analysis as frozen whole blood, isolated PBMCs, or DNA extracted from either sample type. This record comes from a study of blood T cell repertoires in COVID-19 (dated by TCRdb to the early 2020s). Regarding the research as a whole: Samples covering the acute and convalescent phases of COVID-19 were provided by collaborators in the United States, Italy and Spain. The prospective study material was composed of cDNA or gDNA derived from T cells, B-cell-depleted T cells, or PBMCs. Subjects who had been exposed to COVID-19, were actively infected with it, or had recovered from it provided the deeply sampled blood TCRbeta repertoires that made up the dataset. A freely available public database, intended as a resource for researchers studying the immune response to SARS-CoV-2, is where the repertoires were released. The samples were drawn from two sources: the first 160 participants of the ongoing ImmuneRACE study, and 1,200 or so subjects contributed by 6 global collaborators. The sample metadata nearly always contained a de-identified subject ID, COVID-19 status, age in years and sex. Where available, HLA class I and class II types were taken from metadata supplied by the sample provider and were not determined by assay-based typing.

The immunoSEQ Assay, a bias-controlled multiplex PCR, was used to amplify TCRbeta CDR3 regions from genomic DNA. The paper's data handling went like this. Within the assay, amplification of reference gene primers was used to estimate how many nucleated cells each sample contained. Sequence reads were collapsed and filtered to measure the absolute abundance of every unique TCRbeta CDR3 rearrangement. For each sample, productive Simpson clonality was calculated as the square root of Simpson's diversity index over productive rearrangements. TCRdb obtained this table from immuneACCESS and retained in-frame rearrangements with V and J assigned. These tables miss some clones; where compared with another copy, unresolved V genes account for less than half of the shortfall, and the remainder is unexplained. Clonal size and the V and J genes are those of that table, whereas D and trimming came from the DNA. Within this sample are approximately 90,000 clones, with 70% to 90% of them counted one time only. The top ten constitute around 12% of the sample.

Findings and caveats that apply to the study as a whole: How much clinical and demographic metadata was included differed by source and by participant, and the metadata was provided uncurated.

Sample: peripheral blood. This TCR was sampled from a human donor in a cohort sampled during active COVID-19. This chain is built from TRBV5-1 and TRBJ2-1; no D gene can be assigned with confidence. The DNA sequence is TGCGCCAGCAGCTTGGAACCCCCCCCGGGCAATGAGCAGTTCTTC. This is translated as CASSLEPPPGNEQFF.